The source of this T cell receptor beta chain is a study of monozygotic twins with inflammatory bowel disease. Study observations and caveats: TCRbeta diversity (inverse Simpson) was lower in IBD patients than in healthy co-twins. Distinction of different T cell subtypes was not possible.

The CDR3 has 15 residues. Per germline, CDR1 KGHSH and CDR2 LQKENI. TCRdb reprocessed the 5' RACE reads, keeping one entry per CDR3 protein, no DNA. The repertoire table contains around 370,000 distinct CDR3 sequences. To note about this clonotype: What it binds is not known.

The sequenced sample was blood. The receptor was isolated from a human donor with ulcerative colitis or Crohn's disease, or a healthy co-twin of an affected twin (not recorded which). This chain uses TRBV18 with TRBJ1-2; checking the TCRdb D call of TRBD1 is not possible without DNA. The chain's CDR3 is CASSPRQSANDGYTF.